The 6 T cell receptor beta chains below were found in one sample sequenced in a study of blood T cell repertoires in COVID-19. Repertoires were generated with immunoSEQ multiplex PCR, while TCRdb's copy carries only in-frame clones and drops some. The table includes 340,000 or so clones, approximately 83% detected once. Sequencing used PBMCs or T cells enriched from blood (not recorded which). The receptor set was obtained from a woman aged 40 to 50 with acute COVID-19.

This chain connects TRBV5-1 to TRBJ2-7; no definite D call. The CDR3 has 12 residues. Trimming shortened V by 1 base and J by 1 base, and 3 bases separated the two germline ends. The germline V gene has CDR1 SGHRS and CDR2 YFSETQ. The CDR3 DNA is TGCGCCAGCAGCTTGCTATCCTACGAGCAGTACTTC. Its protein is CASSLLSYEQYF.

The rearrangement links TRBV2 to TRBJ2-5, with 9 positions matching TRBD1. Germline CDR1 reads SNHLY; CDR2 reads FYNNEI. This CDR3 is 15 amino acids long. Losses at the gene ends were 5 bases for V and 0 bases for J; bases not matched to a gene: 4. In DNA, the CDR3 is TGTGCCAGCAGTTGGACAGGGGCGTACCAAGAGACCCAGTACTTC. This codes for CASSWTGAYQETQYF.

Written as DNA, the CDR3 is TGCGGGGGGGGGCTTAAAGAGACCCAGTACTTC. Translation: CGGGLKETQYF. The chain joins TRBV20-1 to TRBJ2-5; a possible D gene is TRBD2 (7 bases). The CDR3 has 11 residues. Germline V CDR1 and CDR2: DFQATT, SNEGSKA (reference sequence).

The chain links TRBV27 to TRBJ1-5; D gene unclear. There are 12 residues in the CDR3. Germline-derived CDR1 and CDR2 are MNHEY and SMNVEV (reference sequence). V gave up 4 bases and J gave up 9 bases, with 10 bases separating them. DNA for the CDR3: TGTGCCAGCAGTTCCCCTCCCTCGCCCCAGCATTTT. This sequence encodes CASSSPPSPQHF.

This chain uses TRBV6-2 or TRBV6-3 with TRBJ2-1, with D uncertain. Trimming cost V 6 bases and J 1 base, with 16 bases left between them. CDR1 MNHEY and CDR2 SVGEGT come from the germline V gene. The length of the CDR3 is 16 residues. The CDR3 DNA sequence: TGTGCCAGCAGCCCCCCGAGAGCGCTTTCCTACAATGAGCAGTTCTTC. As protein: CASSPPRALSYNEQFF.

The rearrangement joins TRBV28 to TRBJ1-1, with unresolved D. Germline assignment: CDR1 MDHEN and CDR2 SYDVKM. The V end lost 5 bases, the J end lost 3 bases, and 7 bases lay between the germline ends. The CDR3 loop spans 12 amino acids. The CDR3 spells CASSLPHTEAFF. In nucleotides, the CDR3 is TGTGCCAGCAGTCTACCCCACACTGAAGCTTTCTTT.